The 10 T cell receptor beta chains in this list originate from one sample, sequenced in a study of shared T cell receptors in the human thymus. The data were produced by immunoSEQ multiplex PCR, yet TCRdb's version contains in-frame clones alone and is incomplete. Of 720,000 or so clones detected, 75% to 90% appear once; the ten largest clones hold roughly 0.01%. The sample was also linked to a second study, of human thymus T cells.

Sequencing input: thymocytes. All receptors come from a girl under three years old with a congenital heart defect.

The rearrangement joins TRBV2 to TRBJ1-1; D is possibly TRBD1 (6 bases). The CDR3 has 14 amino acids. Germline V gives CDR1 SNHLY, CDR2 FYNNEI. Trimming cost V 6 bases and J 2 bases, with 13 bases left between them. The CDR3 protein is CASSAQGVNTEAFF. CDR3 bases: TGTGCCAGCAGCGCACAGGGCGTTAACACTGAAGCTTTCTTT.

CDR3 amino acids: CASSCLGVVVVALSTDTQYF. The CDR3 bases are TGTGCCAGCAGTTGCCTAGGGGTTGTAGTGGTTGCCTTAAGCACAGATACGCAGTATTTT. The J gene is TRBJ2-3, the V gene TRBV28; tentatively, D is TRBD1 (5 bases). Between the trimmed V and J ends, which lost 4 bases and 0 bases, there was a span of 26 bases. The CDR3 extends over 20 amino acids. CDR1 MDHEN and CDR2 SYDVKM come from the germline V gene.

Note on this clone: Other DNA sequences in this specimen translate into the identical CDR3. The V call is TRBV6-5, the J call TRBJ2-7, with D perhaps matching TRBD1 (6 bases). Trimming took 5 bases from V and 2 from J, leaving 10 bases between them. The germline CDR1 and CDR2 sequences are MNHEY and SVGAGI. CDR3 length equals 13 residues. The CDR3, as DNA: TGTGCCAGCAGTGCCAGGGGTCCCTACGAGCAGTACTTC. It translates to CASSARGPYEQYF.

V gene TRBV7-6 combines with J gene TRBJ1-6, with 9 bases matching TRBD1. The germline CDR1 and CDR2 sequences are SGHVS and FNYEAQ. The CDR3 loop spans 20 amino acids. J was trimmed by 5 bases and V by 5 bases; bases with no gene match: 19. The CDR3: CASSRGLDRGVGVNNSPLHF. The DNA of the CDR3 is TGTGCCAGCAGCCGGGGTTTGGACAGGGGTGTTGGTGTCAATAATTCACCCCTCCACTTT.

The V and J genes are TRBV11-2 and TRBJ2-7; perhaps TRBD2 as D (6 bases). The V end was cut by 5 bases, the J end by 4 bases, with 18 bases between. The CDR3 loop spans 15 amino acids. Germline V CDR1 and CDR2: SGHAT, FQNNGV. CDR3 residues: CASSPGGTVVYEQYF. The CDR3 DNA sequence: TGTGCCAGCAGCCCTGGGGGGACCGTAGTATACGAGCAGTACTTC.

The gene calls are TRBV19 and TRBJ1-5; a possible D gene is TRBD1 (5 bases). In germline, CDR1 is LNHDA, CDR2 SQIVND (reference sequence). The V gene lost 5 bases and the J gene lost 0 bases, with 17 bases spanning the gap. This CDR3 is built from 17 residues. The DNA for the CDR3 is TGTGCCAGTAGTTCACGGGGGGGGAGGACTAGCAATCAGCCCCAGCATTTT. It encodes CASSSRGGRTSNQPQHF. The variable domain in full, completed from reference TRBV19 and TRBJ1-5, reads DGGITQSPKYLFRKEGQNVTLSCEQNLNHDAMYWYRQDPGQGLRLIYYSQIVNDFQKGDIAEGYSVSREKKESFPLTVTSAQKNPTAFYLCASSSRGGRTSNQPQHFGDGTRLSIL.

V usage is TRBV5-1 and J usage is TRBJ1-1; 7 bases line up with TRBD1. Germline CDR1 is SGHRS and CDR2 is YFSETQ. V was clipped by 4 bases and J by 1 base; unmatched bases: 7. This CDR3 contains 15 residues. This CDR3 reads CASSRVGDRNTEAFF. CDR3 DNA: TGCGCCAGCAGCCGGGTAGGGGACAGGAACACTGAAGCTTTCTTT.

The rearrangement uses TRBV28 and TRBJ1-2; 8 bases line up with TRBD1. Trimming took 6 bases from V and 0 from J; bases not matched to a gene: 6. There are 15 residues in the CDR3. CDR1 and CDR2 (germline): MDHEN, SYDVKM. CDR3 loop: CASSPQGAPNYGYTF. CDR3 sequence (DNA): TGTGCCAGCAGCCCCCAGGGGGCACCTAACTATGGCTACACCTTC.

The rearrangement joins TRBV2 to TRBJ1-3, with D perhaps TRBD1 (6 bases). The CDR3 contains 14 residues. CDR1 and CDR2 from the germline V gene are SNHLY and FYNNEI. Trimming stripped 10 bases from V and 2 bases from J, with 15 bases between. The DNA for the CDR3 is TGTGCCAATTACAGGGAGAAGACTGGAAACACCATATATTTT. As protein: CANYREKTGNTIYF.

The chain has TRBV27 and TRBJ2-7; 8 bases fit TRBD1. Trimming removed 0 bases from V and 5 bases from J; junction bases left unmatched: 9. CDR3 size: 16 residues. Germline CDR1 is MNHEY and CDR2 is SMNVEV (reference sequence). CDR3 region: CASSLSMGTGINEQYF. CDR3 sequence (DNA): TGTGCCAGCAGTTTATCGATGGGGACAGGCATTAACGAGCAGTACTTC.